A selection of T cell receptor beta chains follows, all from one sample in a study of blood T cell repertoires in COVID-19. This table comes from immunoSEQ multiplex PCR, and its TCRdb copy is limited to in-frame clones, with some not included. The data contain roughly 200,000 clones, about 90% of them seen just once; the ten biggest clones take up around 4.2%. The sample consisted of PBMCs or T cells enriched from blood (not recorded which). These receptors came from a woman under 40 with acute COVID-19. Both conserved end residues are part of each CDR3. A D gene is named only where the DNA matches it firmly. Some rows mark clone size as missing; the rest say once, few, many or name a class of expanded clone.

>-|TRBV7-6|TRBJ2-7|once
CASSLVSNRGLGEQYF
TGTGCCAGCAGCTTAGTTTCCAATCGGGGGTTGGGCGAGCAGTACTTC
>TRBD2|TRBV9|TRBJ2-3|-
CASSVPSSGGTDTQYF
TGTGCCAGCAGCGTCCCAAGCAGCGGGGGGACAGATACGCAGTATTTT
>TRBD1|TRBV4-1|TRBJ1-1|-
CASSQGPQGAGTEAFF
TGCGCCAGCAGCCAAGGGCCCCAGGGGGCAGGAACTGAAGCTTTCTTT
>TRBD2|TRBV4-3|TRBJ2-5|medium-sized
CASSRAGPTSGEETQYF
TGCGCCAGCAGCCGGGCCGGCCCGACTAGCGGGGAAGAGACCCAGTACTTC
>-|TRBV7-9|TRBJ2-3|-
CASSLTGETDTQYF
TGTGCCAGCAGCTTGACGGGGGAAACAGATACGCAGTATTTT
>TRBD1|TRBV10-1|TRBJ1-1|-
CASSTKTGVLTEAFF
TGCGCCAGCAGTACCAAGACAGGGGTCCTCACTGAAGCTTTCTTT
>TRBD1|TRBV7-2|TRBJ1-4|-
CASSLDTGTGNEKLFF
TGTGCCAGCAGCTTAGACACCGGGACAGGCAATGAAAAACTGTTTTTT
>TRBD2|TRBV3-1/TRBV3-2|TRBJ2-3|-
CASSLLPGGSTDTQYF
TGTGCCAGCAGCCTTCTCCCGGGGGGTTCCACAGATACGCAGTATTTT
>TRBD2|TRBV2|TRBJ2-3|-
CASSPNSGGSTDTQYF
TGTGCCAGCAGTCCGAATAGCGGGGGCAGCACAGATACGCAGTATTTT
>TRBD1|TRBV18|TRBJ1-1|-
CASSKEGQGGGTEAFF
TGTGCCAGCTCCAAGGAAGGACAGGGAGGAGGGACTGAAGCTTTCTTT
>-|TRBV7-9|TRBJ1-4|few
CASSLTSGGDTNEKLFF
TGTGCCAGCAGCTTAACCTCAGGAGGGGACACTAATGAAAAACTGTTTTTT
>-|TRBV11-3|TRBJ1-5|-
CASSPLREGRGNQPQHF
TGTGCCAGCAGCCCCCTCCGGGAGGGAAGGGGAAATCAGCCCCAGCATTTT
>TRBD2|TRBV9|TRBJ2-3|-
CASSPTSASDTQYF
TGTGCCAGCAGCCCCACTAGCGCCTCAGATACGCAGTATTTT
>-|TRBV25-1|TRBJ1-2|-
CASRGSAQGNTF
TGTGCCAGCAGAGGAAGCGCACAGGGTAACACCTTC
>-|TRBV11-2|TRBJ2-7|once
CASSLALRDSTYEQYF
TGTGCCAGCAGCTTAGCTTTGCGGGACAGCACCTACGAGCAGTACTTC
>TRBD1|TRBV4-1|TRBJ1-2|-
CASSQRAGGKGYTF
TGCGCCAGCAGCCAACGGGCAGGGGGCAAAGGCTACACCTTC
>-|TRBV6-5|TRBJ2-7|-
CASSFSDSSPYEQYF
TGTGCCAGCAGTTTTTCGGACTCCTCTCCGTACGAGCAGTACTTC
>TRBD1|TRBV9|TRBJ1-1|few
CASSSARGTEAFF
TGTGCCAGCAGCTCCGCCAGGGGGACTGAAGCTTTCTTT
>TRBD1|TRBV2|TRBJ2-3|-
CASIRETGGAGTQYF
TGTGCCAGCATCCGGGAGACAGGGGGCGCCGGGACGCAGTATTTT
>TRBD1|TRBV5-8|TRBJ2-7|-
CASSHGQGVYDEQYF
TGTGCCAGCAGCCACGGACAGGGTGTGTACGACGAGCAGTACTTC
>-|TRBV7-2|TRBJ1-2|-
CASSSLGDTYGYTF
TGTGCCAGCAGTTCCCTAGGGGATACCTATGGCTACACCTTC
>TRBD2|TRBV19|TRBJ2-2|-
CASSVARGDRSGELFF
TGTGCCAGTAGTGTCGCCCGGGGGGACCGTTCCGGGGAGCTGTTTTTT
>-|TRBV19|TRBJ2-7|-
CASSEGDPSYEQYF
TGTGCCAGTAGTGAGGGGGATCCTTCCTACGAGCAGTACTTC
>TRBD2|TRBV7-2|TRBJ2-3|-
CASSLGALAGGQDTQYF
TGTGCCAGCAGCTTAGGTGCGCTAGCGGGGGGCCAGGATACGCAGTATTTT
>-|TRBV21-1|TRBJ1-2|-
CASSKANGQGDYGYTF
TGTGCCAGCAGCAAAGCTAACGGACAGGGGGACTATGGCTACACCTTC
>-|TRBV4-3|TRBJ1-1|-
CASSQNAFHRESTEAFF
TGCGCCAGCAGCCAAAACGCGTTTCACAGGGAAAGCACTGAAGCTTTCTTT
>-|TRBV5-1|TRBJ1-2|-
CASSLQDGDGYTF
TGCGCCAGCAGCTTACAGGATGGGGATGGCTACACCTTC